This is a list of T cell receptor beta chains from one sample in a study of OX40 agonist ivuxolimab in advanced cancers. Data came from immunoSEQ multiplex PCR; TCRdb stores just in-frame clones and leaves some out. The repertoire holds 65,000 to 70,000 clones, with more than 70% as singletons. Specimen: CD4+ or CD8+ T cells sorted from blood, collected in a trial of the OX40 agonist ivuxolimab. The receptors stem from an adult with an advanced solid tumor such as melanoma, head and neck, liver or kidney cancer. Each CDR3 is given with its conserved first and last residue. Each record gives: clone size, D gene, V gene, J gene, CDR3 DNA, CDR3 protein. The D gene is left open where the match is weak. Size tells how often a clone was seen (once, few, many) or the class of an expanded clone, and some rows leave it out.

clone size: NA; D gene: TRBD2; V gene: TRBV7-2; J gene: TRBJ2-2; CDR3 DNA: TGTGCCAGCAGCGCCAGATTAGGAGGGCGCGGGAGCACCGGGGAGCTGTTTTTT; CDR3 protein: CASSARLGGRGSTGELFF
clone size: NA; D gene: TRBD1; V gene: TRBV7-2; J gene: TRBJ1-3; CDR3 DNA: TGTGCCAGCAGCTTAGTTGGGACAGGGGGCGCAGGAAACACCATATATTTT; CDR3 protein: CASSLVGTGGAGNTIYF
clone size: NA; D gene: NA; V gene: TRBV5-1; J gene: TRBJ2-7; CDR3 DNA: TGCGCCAGCAGCACCCAGTCGTTTACCTCCTACGAGCAGTACTTC; CDR3 protein: CASSTQSFTSYEQYF
clone size: once; D gene: NA; V gene: TRBV15; J gene: TRBJ1-3; CDR3 DNA: TGTGCCACCAGCAGAGATCAAAACACCATATATTTT; CDR3 protein: CATSRDQNTIYF
clone size: NA; D gene: NA; V gene: TRBV20-1; J gene: TRBJ1-4; CDR3 DNA: TGCAGTGCTTGGACAGACGAAAAACTGTTTTTT; CDR3 protein: CSAWTDEKLFF
clone size: NA; D gene: TRBD2; V gene: TRBV18; J gene: TRBJ2-2; CDR3 DNA: TGTGCCAGCTCACCACTAACTAGCGGGAACACCGGGGAGCTGTTTTTT; CDR3 protein: CASSPLTSGNTGELFF
clone size: NA; D gene: NA; V gene: TRBV4-1; J gene: TRBJ2-1; CDR3 DNA: TGCGCCAGCAGCCACATGGGAGACGCAACTAATGAGCAGTTCTTC; CDR3 protein: CASSHMGDATNEQFF
clone size: NA; D gene: NA; V gene: TRBV9; J gene: TRBJ2-7; CDR3 DNA: TGTGCCAGCAGCCTTACTAGGAGGAAGTTCGGGTACGAGCAGTACTTC; CDR3 protein: CASSLTRRKFGYEQYF
clone size: NA; D gene: TRBD2; V gene: TRBV28; J gene: TRBJ2-1; CDR3 DNA: TGTGCCAGCAGACCAGCTAGCGGAGGGGTCGAAAAGGAGCAGTTCTTC; CDR3 protein: CASRPASGGVEKEQFF
clone size: few; D gene: NA; V gene: TRBV18; J gene: TRBJ1-1; CDR3 DNA: TGTGCCAGCTCACCACAGAAGAACACTGAAGCTTTCTTT; CDR3 protein: CASSPQKNTEAFF
clone size: NA; D gene: TRBD2; V gene: TRBV4-2; J gene: TRBJ2-7; CDR3 DNA: TGTGCCAGCAGCCAGATGACTAGCGGGAGACCCTACGAGCAGTACTTC; CDR3 protein: CASSQMTSGRPYEQYF
clone size: NA; D gene: NA; V gene: TRBV6-1; J gene: TRBJ1-2; CDR3 DNA: TGTGCCAGCAGTGCGTCAGGGGTCTATGGCTACACCTTC; CDR3 protein: CASSASGVYGYTF
clone size: NA; D gene: NA; V gene: TRBV2; J gene: TRBJ2-2; CDR3 DNA: TGTGCCAGCAAGTATGGAGACACCGGGGAGCTGTTTTTT; CDR3 protein: CASKYGDTGELFF
clone size: NA; D gene: TRBD2; V gene: TRBV9; J gene: TRBJ2-3; CDR3 DNA: TGTGCCAGCAGCCCGCCAGAGGGACTAGCGGTCACAGATACGCAGTATTTT; CDR3 protein: CASSPPEGLAVTDTQYF
clone size: NA; D gene: TRBD1; V gene: TRBV6-1; J gene: TRBJ2-1; CDR3 DNA: TGTGCCAGCAGTGAGGCGGGACAGGGAAAAAATGAGCAGTTCTTC; CDR3 protein: CASSEAGQGKNEQFF
clone size: NA; D gene: TRBD1; V gene: TRBV5-1; J gene: TRBJ2-3; CDR3 DNA: TGCGCCAGCAGAGAACAGGGGGAACGCACAGATACGCAGTATTTT; CDR3 protein: CASREQGERTDTQYF
clone size: NA; D gene: TRBD1; V gene: TRBV9; J gene: TRBJ2-7; CDR3 DNA: TGTGCCAGCAGCTCACAGGGGGACCCCTACGAGCAGTACTTC; CDR3 protein: CASSSQGDPYEQYF
clone size: once; D gene: NA; V gene: TRBV7-2; J gene: TRBJ2-1; CDR3 DNA: TGTGCCAGCAGCCCCCGGTCAGCCCCCTACAATGAGCAGTTCTTC; CDR3 protein: CASSPRSAPYNEQFF
clone size: few; D gene: NA; V gene: TRBV2; J gene: TRBJ1-6; CDR3 DNA: TGTGCATCAGCGGAACAGGTCTATAATTCACCCCTCCACTTT; CDR3 protein: CASAEQVYNSPLHF
clone size: once; D gene: NA; V gene: TRBV6-1; J gene: TRBJ1-6; CDR3 DNA: TGTGCCAGCAGTGAACTGACAGCCCCCAATTCACCCCTCCACTTT; CDR3 protein: CASSELTAPNSPLHF
clone size: once; D gene: TRBD2; V gene: TRBV11-2; J gene: TRBJ2-1; CDR3 DNA: TGTGCCAGCAGCTTCGGAGTAGCGGGGTACAATGAGCAGTTCTTC; CDR3 protein: CASSFGVAGYNEQFF
clone size: NA; D gene: NA; V gene: TRBV11-3; J gene: TRBJ2-6; CDR3 DNA: TGTGCCAGCAGCTCAGTTGGGGGCTCTGGGGCCAACGTCCTGACTTTC; CDR3 protein: CASSSVGGSGANVLTF
clone size: NA; D gene: NA; V gene: TRBV2; J gene: TRBJ2-5; CDR3 DNA: TGTGCCAGCAGTTGGAGGGGGGGAGGAGAGACCCAGTACTTC; CDR3 protein: CASSWRGGGETQYF
clone size: NA; D gene: NA; V gene: TRBV9; J gene: TRBJ2-1; CDR3 DNA: TGTGCCAGCAGCGTAGACGGCAATGAGCAGTTCTTC; CDR3 protein: CASSVDGNEQFF
clone size: NA; D gene: TRBD2; V gene: TRBV14; J gene: TRBJ2-3; CDR3 DNA: TGTGCCAGCAGCCCCCCCTTGGGGGGGGGCACAGATACGCAGTATTTT; CDR3 protein: CASSPPLGGGTDTQYF
clone size: NA; D gene: NA; V gene: TRBV5-1; J gene: TRBJ1-2; CDR3 DNA: TGCGCCAGCAGTCCAACCGGGACCGTCTATGGCTACACCTTC; CDR3 protein: CASSPTGTVYGYTF
clone size: NA; D gene: NA; V gene: TRBV5-6; J gene: TRBJ2-3; CDR3 DNA: TGTGCCAGCAGCTACGGACAGACTAGCACAGATACGCAGTATTTT; CDR3 protein: CASSYGQTSTDTQYF
clone size: NA; D gene: TRBD1; V gene: TRBV11-2; J gene: TRBJ1-1; CDR3 DNA: TGTGCCAGCAGCTTAGTCGACAGGGGGGTGCGCGCTGAAGCTTTCTTT; CDR3 protein: CASSLVDRGVRAEAFF
clone size: NA; D gene: TRBD2; V gene: TRBV27; J gene: TRBJ2-4; CDR3 DNA: TGTGCCAGCAGTTTCAAGACTAGCGGGAGCTTCAAAAACATTCAGTACTTC; CDR3 protein: CASSFKTSGSFKNIQYF
clone size: NA; D gene: NA; V gene: TRBV27; J gene: TRBJ2-3; CDR3 DNA: TGTGCCAGCAGTCTCAGGGAGACTAGTAGTGCGCAGTATTTT; CDR3 protein: CASSLRETSSAQYF
clone size: NA; D gene: TRBD2; V gene: TRBV4-2; J gene: TRBJ2-1; CDR3 DNA: TGTGCCAGCAGCCTGGGACTAGCGGGGGTAGGAAATGAGCAGTTCTTC; CDR3 protein: CASSLGLAGVGNEQFF
clone size: NA; D gene: NA; V gene: TRBV2; J gene: TRBJ2-5; CDR3 DNA: TGTGCCAGCAGTGGAGGGAGGATAGCGGAATCAGGAGAGACCCAGTACTTC; CDR3 protein: CASSGGRIAESGETQYF
clone size: NA; D gene: NA; V gene: TRBV7-2; J gene: TRBJ2-1; CDR3 DNA: TGTGCCAGCAGCTTAAAGCATGAGCAGTTCTTC; CDR3 protein: CASSLKHEQFF
clone size: NA; D gene: NA; V gene: TRBV11-2; J gene: TRBJ2-7; CDR3 DNA: TGTGCCAGCAGCTTCGGTCTACTCTACGAGCAGTACTTC; CDR3 protein: CASSFGLLYEQYF
clone size: NA; D gene: NA; V gene: TRBV10-3; J gene: TRBJ1-3; CDR3 DNA: TGTGCCATTGGGAACTCTGGAAACACCATATATTTT; CDR3 protein: CAIGNSGNTIYF
clone size: NA; D gene: NA; V gene: TRBV2; J gene: TRBJ2-5; CDR3 DNA: TGTGCCAGCAGTGCGGGACTCCGAGGGGGAGAGACCCAGTACTTC; CDR3 protein: CASSAGLRGGETQYF
clone size: NA; D gene: TRBD1; V gene: TRBV6-5; J gene: TRBJ2-7; CDR3 DNA: TGTGCCAGCAGTCAAACCGGGACAGCAACCTACGAGCAGTACTTC; CDR3 protein: CASSQTGTATYEQYF
clone size: NA; D gene: TRBD1; V gene: TRBV27; J gene: TRBJ2-7; CDR3 DNA: TGTGCCAGCAGTTTAGGTAGGGGGCGCGTTGTCGAGCAGTACTTC; CDR3 protein: CASSLGRGRVVEQYF
clone size: NA; D gene: TRBD2; V gene: TRBV30; J gene: TRBJ2-1; CDR3 DNA: TGTGCCTGGAGTGTACTTAGCGGGAGGGCCGGTGAGCAGTTCTTC; CDR3 protein: CAWSVLSGRAGEQFF
clone size: NA; D gene: NA; V gene: TRBV7-6; J gene: TRBJ2-1; CDR3 DNA: TGTGCCAGCAGCGGGCCCCCGGGCCGAGCAAAGGGTCTAAATGAGCAGTTCTTC; CDR3 protein: CASSGPPGRAKGLNEQFF
clone size: NA; D gene: NA; V gene: TRBV5-6; J gene: TRBJ1-1; CDR3 DNA: TGTGCCAGCAGCTTGGGGGTACGGGCTTTCTTT; CDR3 protein: CASSLGVRAFF
clone size: NA; D gene: TRBD2; V gene: TRBV19; J gene: TRBJ2-7; CDR3 DNA: TGTGCCAGTAGGGGACTAGCGGGAGTCCGAAACGAGCAGTACTTC; CDR3 protein: CASRGLAGVRNEQYF
clone size: NA; D gene: TRBD2; V gene: TRBV29-1; J gene: TRBJ2-1; CDR3 DNA: TGCAGCGGACAGCGGGGTGCCTACAATGAGCAGTTCTTC; CDR3 protein: CSGQRGAYNEQFF
clone size: NA; D gene: NA; V gene: TRBV28; J gene: TRBJ2-7; CDR3 DNA: TGTGCCAGCAGGTCCCCCCTAGGGGGGAGGCAGTACTTC; CDR3 protein: CASRSPLGGRQYF
clone size: NA; D gene: NA; V gene: TRBV19; J gene: TRBJ2-3; CDR3 DNA: TGTGCCAGTTCAGGGGTTTCCACAGATACGCAGTATTTT; CDR3 protein: CASSGVSTDTQYF
clone size: NA; D gene: TRBD1; V gene: TRBV9; J gene: TRBJ1-1; CDR3 DNA: TGTGCCAGCAGCTCAATCCAGGGGGTGAACACTGAAGCTTTCTTT; CDR3 protein: CASSSIQGVNTEAFF
clone size: NA; D gene: NA; V gene: TRBV30; J gene: TRBJ2-5; CDR3 DNA: TGTGCCTGGGGGGGCTGGTCCGAGACCCAGTACTTC; CDR3 protein: CAWGGWSETQYF
clone size: few; D gene: NA; V gene: TRBV5-1; J gene: TRBJ1-1; CDR3 DNA: TGCGCCAGCAGCCCGGGGGACCCTTTGAACACTGAAGCTTTCTTT; CDR3 protein: CASSPGDPLNTEAFF
clone size: NA; D gene: NA; V gene: TRBV30; J gene: TRBJ1-6; CDR3 DNA: TGTGCCTGGACCACTAACGCCCCAGGAACCGATAATTCACCCCTCCACTTT; CDR3 protein: CAWTTNAPGTDNSPLHF
clone size: NA; D gene: NA; V gene: TRBV10-2; J gene: TRBJ1-5; CDR3 DNA: TGCGCCAGCAGTGACAGGAGTAGCAATCAGCCCCAGCATTTT; CDR3 protein: CASSDRSSNQPQHF
clone size: NA; D gene: NA; V gene: TRBV5-4; J gene: TRBJ1-2; CDR3 DNA: TGTGCCAGCAGCTTACGCGGTCCCTATGGCTACACCTTC; CDR3 protein: CASSLRGPYGYTF
clone size: NA; D gene: NA; V gene: TRBV11-2; J gene: TRBJ1-3; CDR3 DNA: TGTGCCAGCAGCTTGCCCCGTAACACCATATATTTT; CDR3 protein: CASSLPRNTIYF
clone size: NA; D gene: TRBD1; V gene: TRBV28; J gene: TRBJ2-1; CDR3 DNA: TGTGCCAGCAGTACCCCGGACAGGTACAATGAGCAGTTCTTC; CDR3 protein: CASSTPDRYNEQFF
clone size: NA; D gene: TRBD1; V gene: TRBV5-1; J gene: TRBJ2-7; CDR3 DNA: TGCGCCAGCAGCCCAAAACTAGGGGGCGCCTACGAGCAGTACTTC; CDR3 protein: CASSPKLGGAYEQYF
clone size: NA; D gene: NA; V gene: TRBV18; J gene: TRBJ1-1; CDR3 DNA: TGTGCCAGCTCTGAGAGGGTTAATGAAGCTTTCTTT; CDR3 protein: CASSERVNEAFF
clone size: NA; D gene: NA; V gene: TRBV11-2; J gene: TRBJ2-5; CDR3 DNA: TGTGCCAGCAGCTTAGGGGGGTCGGGCGACAAGACCCAGTACTTC; CDR3 protein: CASSLGGSGDKTQYF
clone size: NA; D gene: NA; V gene: TRBV5-5; J gene: TRBJ1-5; CDR3 DNA: TGTGCCAGCAGCTTGGCGCTACAGGGCAATCAGCCCCAGCATTTT; CDR3 protein: CASSLALQGNQPQHF
clone size: NA; D gene: NA; V gene: TRBV27; J gene: TRBJ1-5; CDR3 DNA: TGTGCCAGCAAGGGGCACGGGGGAGGGCAGCCCCAGCATTTT; CDR3 protein: CASKGHGGGQPQHF
clone size: NA; D gene: NA; V gene: TRBV27; J gene: TRBJ1-4; CDR3 DNA: TGTGCCAGCAGTTATGAGGGGGGGAATGAAAAACTGTTTTTT; CDR3 protein: CASSYEGGNEKLFF